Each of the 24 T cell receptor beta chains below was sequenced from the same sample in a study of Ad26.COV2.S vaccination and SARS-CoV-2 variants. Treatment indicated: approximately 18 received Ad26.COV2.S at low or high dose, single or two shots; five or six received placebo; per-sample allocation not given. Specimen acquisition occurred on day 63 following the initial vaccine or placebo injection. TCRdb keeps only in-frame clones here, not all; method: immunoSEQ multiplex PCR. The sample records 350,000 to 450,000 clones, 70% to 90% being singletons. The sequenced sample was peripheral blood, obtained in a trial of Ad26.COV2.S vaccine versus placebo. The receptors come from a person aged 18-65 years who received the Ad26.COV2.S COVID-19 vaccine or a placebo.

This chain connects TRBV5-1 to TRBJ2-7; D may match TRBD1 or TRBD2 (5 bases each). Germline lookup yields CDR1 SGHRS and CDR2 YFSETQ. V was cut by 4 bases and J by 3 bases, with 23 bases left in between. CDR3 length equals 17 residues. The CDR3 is CASSLGTNPWARYEQYF. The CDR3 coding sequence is TGCGCCAGCAGCCTCGGGACGAACCCCTGGGCCCGCTACGAGCAGTACTTC.

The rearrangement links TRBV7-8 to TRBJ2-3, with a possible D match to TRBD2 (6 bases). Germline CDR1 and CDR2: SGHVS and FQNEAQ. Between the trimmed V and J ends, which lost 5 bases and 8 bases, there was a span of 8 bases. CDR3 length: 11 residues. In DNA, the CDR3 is TGTGCCAGCAGCCCGGGACTTACGCAGTATTTT. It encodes CASSPGLTQYF.

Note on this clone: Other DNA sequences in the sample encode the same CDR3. The CDR3 coding sequence is TGCGCCAGCAGCTTTGGGACAGGGGGAAATCAGCCCCAGCATTTT. Protein sequence: CASSFGTGGNQPQHF. The V call is TRBV5-1, the J call TRBJ1-5; 11 bases align to TRBD1. This CDR3 has 15 residues. With 2 bases clipped from V and 4 bases from J, the junction kept 2 bases outside the gene matches. Per the germline V gene, CDR1 is SGHRS and CDR2 is YFSETQ.

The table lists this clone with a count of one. CDR3 nucleotides: TGTGCCAGCAGTTTTGGACAGTGGTACGAGCAGTACTTC. Translating it yields CASSFGQWYEQYF. The chain combines TRBV28 with TRBJ2-7; perhaps TRBD1 as D (6 bases). Trimming stripped 3 bases from V and 4 bases from J, with 10 bases between. The germline gives CDR1 MDHEN, CDR2 SYDVKM. The length of the CDR3 is 13 residues. Using reference TRBV28 and TRBJ2-7 for the parts outside the CDR3, the full variable domain is DVKVTQSSRYLVKRTGEKVFLECVQDMDHENMFWYRQDPGLGLRLIYFSYDVKMKEKGDIPEGYSVSREKKERFSLILESASTNQTSMYLCASSFGQWYEQYFGPGTRLTVT.

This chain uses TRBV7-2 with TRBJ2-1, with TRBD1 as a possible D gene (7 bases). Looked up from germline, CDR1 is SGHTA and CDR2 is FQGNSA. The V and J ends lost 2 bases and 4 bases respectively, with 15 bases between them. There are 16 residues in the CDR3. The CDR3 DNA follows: TGTGCCAGCAGCTTAAAAGGAGGGACAGCTTACAATGAGCAGTTCTTC. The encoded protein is CASSLKGGTAYNEQFF.

The CDR3 sequence is CASSPGTFRRSRYNEQFF. Here the CDR3 DNA reads TGTGCCAGCAGCCCCGGGACTTTCCGTCGGTCACGATACAATGAGCAGTTCTTC. The chain recombines TRBV7-9 with TRBJ2-1; D may be TRBD2 (6 bases). Looked up from germline, CDR1 is SEHNR and CDR2 is FQNEAQ (reference sequence). The V and J ends lost 5 bases and 4 bases respectively, with 24 bases between them. CDR3 size: 18 residues.

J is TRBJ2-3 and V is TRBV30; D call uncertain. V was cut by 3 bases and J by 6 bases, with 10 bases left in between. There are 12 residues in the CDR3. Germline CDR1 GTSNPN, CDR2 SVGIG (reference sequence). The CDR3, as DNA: TGTGCCTGGAGCCCAGGAGTGGATACGCAGTATTTT. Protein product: CAWSPGVDTQYF.

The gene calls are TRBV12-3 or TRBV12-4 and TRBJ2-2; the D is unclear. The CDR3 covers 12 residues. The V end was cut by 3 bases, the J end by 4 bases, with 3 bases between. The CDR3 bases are TGTGCCAGCAGTTTCGGCACCGGGGAGCTGTTTTTT. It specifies CASSFGTGELFF.

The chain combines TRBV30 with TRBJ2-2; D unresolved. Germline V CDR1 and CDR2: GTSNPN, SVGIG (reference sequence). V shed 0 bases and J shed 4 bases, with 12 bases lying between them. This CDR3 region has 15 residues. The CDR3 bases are TGTGCCTGGAGTGTATACCTTCAGAGCACCGGGGAGCTGTTTTTT. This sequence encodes CAWSVYLQSTGELFF.

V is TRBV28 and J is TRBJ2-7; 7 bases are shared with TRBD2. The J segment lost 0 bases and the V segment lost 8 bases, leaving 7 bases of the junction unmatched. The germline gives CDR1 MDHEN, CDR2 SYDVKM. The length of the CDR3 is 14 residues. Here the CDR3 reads CASGSGGSSYEQYF. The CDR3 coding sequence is TGTGCCAGCGGCTCCGGGGGGAGCTCCTACGAGCAGTACTTC.

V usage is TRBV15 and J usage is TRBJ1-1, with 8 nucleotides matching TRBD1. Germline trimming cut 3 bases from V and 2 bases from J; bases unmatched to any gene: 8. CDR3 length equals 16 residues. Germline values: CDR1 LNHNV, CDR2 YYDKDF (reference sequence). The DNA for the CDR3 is TGTGCCACCAGCAGCGACAGGGGTGGGACTAACACTGAAGCTTTCTTT. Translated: CATSSDRGGTNTEAFF.

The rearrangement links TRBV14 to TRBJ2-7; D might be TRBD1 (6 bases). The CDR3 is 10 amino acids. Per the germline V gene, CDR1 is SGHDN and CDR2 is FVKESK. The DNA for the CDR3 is TGTGGGGGGCTAGTATACGAGCAGTACTTC. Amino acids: CGGLVYEQYF.

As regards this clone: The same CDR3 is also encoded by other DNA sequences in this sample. CDR3 sequence: CASSSGTSGSYEQYF. The CDR3, as DNA: TGTGCCAGCAGCTCCGGGACTAGCGGGAGCTACGAGCAGTACTTC. This chain connects TRBV5-4 to TRBJ2-7; 14 nucleotides align to TRBD2. CDR1 SGHNT and CDR2 YYREEE come from the germline V gene (reference sequence). The CDR3 has 15 amino acids. With 3 bases clipped from V and 3 bases from J, the junction kept 2 bases outside the gene matches.

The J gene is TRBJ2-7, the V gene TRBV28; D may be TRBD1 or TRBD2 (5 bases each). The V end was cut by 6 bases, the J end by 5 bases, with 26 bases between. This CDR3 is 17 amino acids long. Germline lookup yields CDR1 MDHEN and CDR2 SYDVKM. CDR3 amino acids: CASSPNPPQGTADEQYF. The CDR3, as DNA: TGTGCCAGCAGCCCCAACCCCCCCCAGGGAACAGCGGACGAGCAGTACTTC.

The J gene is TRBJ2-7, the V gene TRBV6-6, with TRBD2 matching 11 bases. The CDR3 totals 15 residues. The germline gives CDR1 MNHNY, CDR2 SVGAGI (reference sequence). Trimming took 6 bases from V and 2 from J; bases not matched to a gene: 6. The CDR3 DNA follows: TGTGCCAGCAGCGGACTAGCGGGCGGAACCTACGAGCAGTACTTC. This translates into CASSGLAGGTYEQYF.

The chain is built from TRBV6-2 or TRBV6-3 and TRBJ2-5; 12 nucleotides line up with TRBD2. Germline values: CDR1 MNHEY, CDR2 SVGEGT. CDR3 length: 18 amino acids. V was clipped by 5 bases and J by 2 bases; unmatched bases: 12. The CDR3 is CASSQPSMTSGRQETQYF. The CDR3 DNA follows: TGTGCCAGCAGTCAACCCTCAATGACTAGCGGGAGACAAGAGACCCAGTACTTC.

The CDR3 DNA reads TGTGCCAGCAGCCGGGACACCAGCTCCTACAATGAGCAGTTCTTC. This codes for CASSRDTSSYNEQFF. The rearrangement links TRBV4-2 to TRBJ2-1; D possibly corresponds to TRBD1 (6 bases). CDR1 is LGHNA and CDR2 is YNFKEQ in the germline V gene. The CDR3 has 15 amino acids. The V and J ends lost 4 bases and 0 bases respectively, with 10 bases between them.

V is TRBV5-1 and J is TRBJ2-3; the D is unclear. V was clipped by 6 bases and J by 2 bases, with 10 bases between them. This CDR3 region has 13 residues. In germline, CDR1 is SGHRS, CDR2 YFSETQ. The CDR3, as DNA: TGCGCCAGCACCCCCACGGTCACAGATACGCAGTATTTT. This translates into CASTPTVTDTQYF.

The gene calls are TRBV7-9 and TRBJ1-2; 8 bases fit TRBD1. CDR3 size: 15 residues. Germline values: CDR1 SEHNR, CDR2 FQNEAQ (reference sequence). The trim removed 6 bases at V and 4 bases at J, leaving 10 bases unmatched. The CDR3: CASSYGDRPIYGYTF. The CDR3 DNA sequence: TGTGCCAGCAGTTACGGGGACAGGCCAATCTATGGCTACACCTTC.

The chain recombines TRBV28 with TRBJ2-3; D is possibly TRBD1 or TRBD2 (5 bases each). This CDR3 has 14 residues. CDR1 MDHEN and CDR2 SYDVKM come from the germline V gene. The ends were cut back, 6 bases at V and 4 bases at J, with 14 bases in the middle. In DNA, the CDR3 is TGTGCCAGCAGCCTGCGAGGGGCAGCAGATACGCAGTATTTT. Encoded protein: CASSLRGAADTQYF. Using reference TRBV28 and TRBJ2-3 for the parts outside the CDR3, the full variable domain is DVKVTQSSRYLVKRTGEKVFLECVQDMDHENMFWYRQDPGLGLRLIYFSYDVKMKEKGDIPEGYSVSREKKERFSLILESASTNQTSMYLCASSLRGAADTQYFGPGTRLTVL.

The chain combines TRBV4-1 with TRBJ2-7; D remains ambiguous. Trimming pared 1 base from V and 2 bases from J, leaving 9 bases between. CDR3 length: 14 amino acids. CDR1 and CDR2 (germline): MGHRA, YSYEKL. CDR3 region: CASSQVPAAYEQYF. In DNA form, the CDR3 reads TGCGCCAGCAGCCAAGTTCCGGCCGCCTACGAGCAGTACTTC.

CDR3 amino acids: CACMGLAGGPPFGEQFF. The CDR3 DNA sequence: TGTGCCTGCATGGGACTAGCGGGAGGGCCCCCCTTCGGTGAGCAGTTCTTC. V gene TRBV30 combines with J gene TRBJ2-1; the match to TRBD2 covers 16 bases. CDR1 GTSNPN and CDR2 SVGIG come from the germline V gene (reference sequence). V shed 6 bases, J shed 9 bases, and the junction held 14 bases outside the gene matches. CDR3 size: 17 residues.

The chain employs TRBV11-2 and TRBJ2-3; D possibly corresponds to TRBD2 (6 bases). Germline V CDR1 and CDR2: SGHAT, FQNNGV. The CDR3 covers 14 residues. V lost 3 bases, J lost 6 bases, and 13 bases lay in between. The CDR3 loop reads CASSLTSQLDTQYF. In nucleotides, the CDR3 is TGTGCCAGCAGCTTGACTAGTCAGTTGGATACGCAGTATTTT.

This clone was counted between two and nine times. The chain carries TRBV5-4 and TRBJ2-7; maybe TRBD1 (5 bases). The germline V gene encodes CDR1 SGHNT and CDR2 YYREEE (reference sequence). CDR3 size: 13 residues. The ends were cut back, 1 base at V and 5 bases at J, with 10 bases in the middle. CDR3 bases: TGTGCCAGCAGCTTGCAGGGTTCCCACGAGCAGTACTTC. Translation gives CASSLQGSHEQYF.